These 2 T cell receptor beta chains originate from one sample sequenced in a study of long-term antiretroviral therapy in people with HIV. It was version v3.0 of the immunoSEQ assay that was run at survey level. Profiling relied on immunoSEQ multiplex PCR, and the TCRdb table lists in-frame clones only, not all of them. The sample shows more than 25,000 clones, approximately 93% of them seen only once. The sample was unsorted PBMCs, taken 3.1 years after starting antiretroviral therapy. The receptors were gathered from a man younger than 30 with HIV.

V usage is TRBV6-5 and J usage is TRBJ2-2; perhaps TRBD2 as D (6 bases). Per germline, CDR1 MNHEY and CDR2 SVGAGI. Deletions cut 7 bases from V and 4 bases from J, with 13 bases between. The CDR3 extends over 14 amino acids. The CDR3 loop is CASTLASGTGELFF. Written as DNA, the CDR3 is TGTGCCAGCACTCTAGCGTCGGGCACCGGGGAGCTGTTTTTT.

The chain uses TRBV12-5 and TRBJ1-4; the D is unclear. This CDR3 has 13 amino acids. V was pared by 2 bases and J by 6 bases, with 7 bases between. CDR1 LGHNT and CDR2 FRNRAP come from the germline V gene. This chain's CDR3 is CASGLWADEKLFF. DNA of the CDR3: TGTGCTAGTGGTTTGTGGGCAGATGAAAAACTGTTTTTT.